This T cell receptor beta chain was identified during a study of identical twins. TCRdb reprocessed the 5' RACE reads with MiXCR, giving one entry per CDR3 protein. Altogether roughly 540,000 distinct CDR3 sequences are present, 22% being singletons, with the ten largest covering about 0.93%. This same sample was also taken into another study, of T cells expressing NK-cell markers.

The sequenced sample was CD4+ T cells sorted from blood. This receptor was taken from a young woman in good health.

CDR3 amino acids: CSARALLTEAFF. The CDR3, as DNA: TGCAGTGCTAGAGCACTTCTAACTGAAGCTTTCTTT. The V gene is TRBV20-1, the J gene TRBJ1-1; D remains ambiguous. From germline, CDR1 is DFQATT and CDR2 SNEGSKA (reference sequence). This CDR3 spans 12 amino acids. V was shortened by 1 base and J by 5 bases, with 8 bases between the two germline ends.